This T cell receptor beta chain was obtained from a study of T-cell memory formation after mild COVID-19. Study-level background: Largely donor-specific sequence clusters came from two donors.

There are 13 residues in the CDR3. The ends were cut back, 5 bases at V and 0 bases at J, with 11 bases in the middle. Germline lookup yields CDR1 SQVTM and CDR2 ANQGSEA. From 5'RACE with constant-segment primers came TCR alpha and TCR beta cDNA libraries that carried sample barcodes and UMIs. TCRdb redid the calling of the 5' RACE reads with MiXCR, one entry per CDR3 protein. The sample holds just under 150,000 distinct CDR3 sequences, under 7% seen once. This clonotype was detected ten times or more. The antigen is undetermined. Study outcomes and limitations: Pre-infection memory contained some responding clones, which suggested that cross-reactive memory had joined.

The clonotype was recovered from an adult woman who had mild COVID-19 (a few samples of this study predate the infection). Cell type and time point are not known. This chain joins TRBV29-1 and TRBJ2-7; D is unresolved. The sequencing sample was made of PBMCs or a T cell subset sorted from them (not recorded which). The CDR3 is CSVLDPSSYEQYF. CDR3 nucleotides: TGCAGCGTTTTGGACCCCAGCTCCTACGAGCAGTACTTC.